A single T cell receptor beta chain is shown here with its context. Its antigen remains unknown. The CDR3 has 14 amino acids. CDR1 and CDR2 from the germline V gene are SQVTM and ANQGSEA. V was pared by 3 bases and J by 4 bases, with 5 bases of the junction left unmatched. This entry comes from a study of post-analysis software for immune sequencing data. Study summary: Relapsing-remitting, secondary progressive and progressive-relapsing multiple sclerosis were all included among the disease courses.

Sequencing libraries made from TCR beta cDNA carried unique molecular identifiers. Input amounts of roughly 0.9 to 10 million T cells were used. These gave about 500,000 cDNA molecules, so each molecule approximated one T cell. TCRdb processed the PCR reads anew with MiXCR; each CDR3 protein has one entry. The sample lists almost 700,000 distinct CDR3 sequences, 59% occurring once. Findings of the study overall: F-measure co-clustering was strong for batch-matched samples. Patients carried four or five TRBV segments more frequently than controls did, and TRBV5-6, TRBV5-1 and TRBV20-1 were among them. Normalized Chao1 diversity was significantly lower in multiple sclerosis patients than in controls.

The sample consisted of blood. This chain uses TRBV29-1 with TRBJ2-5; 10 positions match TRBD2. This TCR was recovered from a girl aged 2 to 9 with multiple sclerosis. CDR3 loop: CSVEIAGGGETQYF. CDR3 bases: TGCAGCGTTGAGATAGCGGGGGGCGGAGAGACCCAGTACTTC.